These 6 T cell receptor beta chains share one sample of origin, sequenced in a study of blood T cell repertoires in COVID-19. Using immunoSEQ multiplex PCR, the repertoire was profiled, and TCRdb retains in-frame clones only, with some absent. This table holds 300,000 to 400,000 clones, 70% to 90% found once. Sequencing was done on a sample of peripheral blood. These receptors originate from a human donor in a cohort sampled during active COVID-19.

The V and J genes are TRBV4-2 and TRBJ2-1, with TRBD2 matching over 7 bases. CDR1 LGHNA and CDR2 YNFKEQ come from the germline V gene. The CDR3 is 17 residues long. V gave up 1 base and J gave up 7 bases; unmatched junction bases: 13. The CDR3 is CASSQATREAGTNEQFF. The CDR3 region has the DNA TGTGCCAGCAGCCAAGCTACGAGAGAAGCGGGGACGAATGAGCAGTTCTTC.

V and J are TRBV7-2 and TRBJ2-3, with 7 bases that match TRBD1. The J segment lost 4 bases and the V segment lost 0 bases, leaving 7 bases of the junction unmatched. Looked up from germline, CDR1 is SGHTA and CDR2 is FQGNSA. The length of the CDR3 is 16 residues. CDR3 in amino acids: CASSLARTGGPDTQYF. CDR3 coding DNA: TGTGCCAGCAGCTTAGCCAGGACAGGAGGTCCAGATACGCAGTATTTT.

V and J are TRBV7-3 and TRBJ2-3, with D possibly matching TRBD2 (8 bases). This CDR3 is built from 14 residues. The V end was cut by 4 bases, the J end by 6 bases, with 14 bases between. CDR1 SGHTA and CDR2 FQGTGA come from the germline V gene. The CDR3 nucleotides are TGTGCCAGCAGCTCGGGAGGGGGCGGGGATACGCAGTATTTT. It translates to CASSSGGGGDTQYF.

The chain recombines TRBV6-6 with TRBJ1-5; possible D gene TRBD1, 6 bases. The germline V gene encodes CDR1 MNHNY and CDR2 SVGAGI (reference sequence). V was clipped by 0 bases and J by 9 bases, with 9 bases between them. The CDR3 extends over 13 amino acids. Here the CDR3 DNA reads TGTGCCAGCAGTTACTCGCAGGGGAGGCCCCAGCATTTT. It encodes CASSYSQGRPQHF.

The chain uses TRBV27 and TRBJ2-1; 7 bases line up with TRBD2. Germline assignment: CDR1 MNHEY and CDR2 SMNVEV (reference sequence). CDR3 length: 15 residues. V lost 6 bases and J lost 0; bases outside the gene matches: 5. The CDR3 loop reads CASRFGGSSYNEQFF. The CDR3 DNA follows: TGTGCCAGCAGGTTCGGGGGGAGCTCCTACAATGAGCAGTTCTTC.

The V call is TRBV9, the J call TRBJ2-5; D is perhaps TRBD2 (6 bases). Germline CDR1 and CDR2: SGDLS and YYNGEE. Trimming stripped 3 bases from V and 1 base from J, with 16 bases between. This CDR3 has 16 residues. The CDR3 sequence is CASSAGVGDFQETQYF. CDR3 DNA: TGTGCCAGCAGCGCCGGGGTGGGGGACTTCCAAGAGACCCAGTACTTC.